Below are 4 T cell receptor beta chains sequenced from a single sample in a study of T cell responses to AZD1222 COVID-19 vaccine (dated by TCRdb to about 2021). The method behind the library was the immunoSEQ multiplex PCR assay. TCRdb provides this immuneACCESS table in a form limited to in-frame rearrangements. Some clones are lacking; in checked studies, under half of them reflect an unresolved V gene, and why the rest are absent is not known. This sample is represented by about 120,000 clones; around 85% of them were singletons. The ten largest clones represent 2% to 2.5% of the sample. Read against the paper, the sample's time point label means: baseline before first vaccination. The material sequenced was peripheral blood, taken on day 0 of AZD1222 vaccination. Source of these receptors: an adult in good health.

The chain links TRBV25-1 to TRBJ1-2, with D perhaps matching TRBD1 (5 bases). Trimming removed 2 bases at V and 7 bases at J, with 17 bases between. The CDR3 has 15 residues. CDR1 and CDR2 from the germline V gene are MGHDK and SYGVNS. CDR3 sequence (DNA): TGTGCCAGCAGTGAAACAACGGGAGGGGAGTTTGGCTACACCTTC. It specifies CASSETTGGEFGYTF.

Here the CDR3 reads CASTSRGVGTGELFF. As DNA, the CDR3 is TGTGCCAGCACCTCCCGGGGTGTAGGGACCGGGGAGCTGTTTTTT. The genes are TRBV28 and TRBJ2-2, with D possibly matching TRBD2 (5 bases). Trimming stripped 7 bases from V and 5 bases from J, with 17 bases between. Germline CDR1 is MDHEN and CDR2 is SYDVKM. This CDR3 has 15 amino acids.

The chain uses TRBV5-4 and TRBJ1-1; D is uncertain. Trimming took off 3 bases at V and 5 bases at J, with 5 bases between the two ends. Germline V gene sequence: CDR1 SGHNT, CDR2 YYREEE (reference sequence). The CDR3 is made up of 11 amino acids. The CDR3 protein is CASSSPTEAFF. CDR3 DNA sequence: TGTGCCAGCAGCTCACCTACTGAAGCTTTCTTT. Together with reference TRBV5-4 and TRBJ1-1, the CDR3 gives the full variable domain: ETGVTQSPTHLIKTRGQQVTLRCSSQSGHNTVSWYQQALGQGPQFIFQYYREEENGRGNFPPRFSGLQFPNYSSELNVNALELDDSALYLCASSSPTEAFFGQGTRLTVV.

This clone was found once. This rearrangement joins TRBV4-1 to TRBJ2-2; no clear D. V was shortened by 4 bases and J by 8 bases, with 14 bases between the two germline ends. CDR1 and CDR2 from the germline V gene are MGHRA and YSYEKL. The CDR3 length is 14 residues. As DNA, the CDR3 is TGCGCCAGCAGCCCCACTACCGTAGGTGGGGAGCTGTTTTTT. Encoded protein: CASSPTTVGGELFF.